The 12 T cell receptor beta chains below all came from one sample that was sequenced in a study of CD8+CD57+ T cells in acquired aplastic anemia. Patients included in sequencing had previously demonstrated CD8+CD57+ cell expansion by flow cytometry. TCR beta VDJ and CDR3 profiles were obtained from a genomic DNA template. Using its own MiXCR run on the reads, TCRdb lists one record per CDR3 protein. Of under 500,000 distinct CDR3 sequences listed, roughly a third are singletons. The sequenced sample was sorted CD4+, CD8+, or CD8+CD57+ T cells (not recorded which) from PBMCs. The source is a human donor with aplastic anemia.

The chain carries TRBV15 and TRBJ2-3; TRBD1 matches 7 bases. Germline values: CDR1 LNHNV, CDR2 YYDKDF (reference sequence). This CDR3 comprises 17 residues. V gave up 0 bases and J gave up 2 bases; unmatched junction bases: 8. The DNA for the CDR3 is TGTGCCACCAGCAGAGATTTTAGGGGGCTGGACACAGATACGCAGTATTTT. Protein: CATSRDFRGLDTDTQYF.

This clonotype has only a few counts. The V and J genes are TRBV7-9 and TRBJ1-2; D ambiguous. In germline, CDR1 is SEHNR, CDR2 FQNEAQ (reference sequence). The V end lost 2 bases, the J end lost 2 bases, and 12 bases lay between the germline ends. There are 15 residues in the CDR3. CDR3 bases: TGTGCCAGCAGCTTATATTTCCGGGAAAACTATGGCTACACCTTC. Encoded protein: CASSLYFRENYGYTF. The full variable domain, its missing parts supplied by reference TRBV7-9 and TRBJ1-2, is DTGVSQNPRHKITKRGQNVTFRCDPISEHNRLYWYRQTLGQGPEFLTYFQNEAQLEKSRLLSDRFSAERPKGSFSTLEIQRTEQGDSAMYLCASSLYFRENYGYTFGSGTRLTVV.

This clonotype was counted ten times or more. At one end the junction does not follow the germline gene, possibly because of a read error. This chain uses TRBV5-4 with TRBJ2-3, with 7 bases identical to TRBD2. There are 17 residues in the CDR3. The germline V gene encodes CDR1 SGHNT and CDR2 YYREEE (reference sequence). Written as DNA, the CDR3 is TGTGCCAGCACCTTGAGGGGCGGGAGCTCTAGCACAGATACGCAGTATTTT. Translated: CASTLRGGSSSTDTQYF.

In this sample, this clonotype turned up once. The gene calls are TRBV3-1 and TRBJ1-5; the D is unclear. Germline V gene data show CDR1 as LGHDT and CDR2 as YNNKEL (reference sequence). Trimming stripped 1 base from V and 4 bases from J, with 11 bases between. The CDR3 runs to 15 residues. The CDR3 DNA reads TGTGCCAGCAGCCAAGTCTACAGCAAAAATCAGCCCCAGCATTTT. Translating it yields CASSQVYSKNQPQHF.

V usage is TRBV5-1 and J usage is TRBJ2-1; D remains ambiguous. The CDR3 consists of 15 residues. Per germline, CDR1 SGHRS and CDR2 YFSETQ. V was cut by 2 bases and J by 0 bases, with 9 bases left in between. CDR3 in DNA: TGCGCCAGCAGCTTTAATGTTGGCTCCTACAATGAGCAGTTCTTC. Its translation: CASSFNVGSYNEQFF.

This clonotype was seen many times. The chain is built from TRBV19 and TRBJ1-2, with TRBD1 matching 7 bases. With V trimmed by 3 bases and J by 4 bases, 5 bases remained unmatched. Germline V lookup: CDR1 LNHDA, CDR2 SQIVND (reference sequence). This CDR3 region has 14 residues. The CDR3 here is CASSISRDSYGYTF. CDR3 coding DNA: TGTGCCAGTAGTATCTCCCGGGACAGCTATGGCTACACCTTC.

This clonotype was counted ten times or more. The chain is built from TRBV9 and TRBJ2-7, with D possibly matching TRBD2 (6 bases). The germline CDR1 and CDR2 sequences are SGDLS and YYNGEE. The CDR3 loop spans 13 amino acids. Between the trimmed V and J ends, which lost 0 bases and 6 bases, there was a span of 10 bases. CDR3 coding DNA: TGTGCCAGCAGCGTAGTTGGAGGGATCGAGCAGTACTTC. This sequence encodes CASSVVGGIEQYF.

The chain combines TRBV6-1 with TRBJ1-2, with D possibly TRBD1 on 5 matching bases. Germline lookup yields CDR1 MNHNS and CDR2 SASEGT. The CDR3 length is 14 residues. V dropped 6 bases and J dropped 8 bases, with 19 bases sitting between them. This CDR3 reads CASSPVAGESGYTF. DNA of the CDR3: TGTGCCAGCAGCCCCGTCGCGGGGGAAAGCGGCTACACCTTC.

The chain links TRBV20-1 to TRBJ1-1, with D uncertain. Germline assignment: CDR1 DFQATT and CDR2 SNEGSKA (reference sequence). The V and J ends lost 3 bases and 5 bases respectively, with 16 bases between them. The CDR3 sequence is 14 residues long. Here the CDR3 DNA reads TGCAGTGCTAGGCCTCCGGGGAGGAAAACTGAAGCTTTCTTT. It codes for CSARPPGRKTEAFF.

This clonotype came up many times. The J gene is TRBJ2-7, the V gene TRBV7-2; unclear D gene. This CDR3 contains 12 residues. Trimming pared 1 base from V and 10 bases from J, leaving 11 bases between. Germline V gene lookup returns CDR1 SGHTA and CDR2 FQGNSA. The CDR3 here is CASSLDQANQYF. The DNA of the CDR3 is TGTGCCAGCAGCTTAGACCAGGCGAACCAGTACTTC.

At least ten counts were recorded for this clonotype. The CDR3 DNA sequence: TGCAGCGGGGGGACAGGGGTCAATCAGCCCCAGCATTTT. Amino acid sequence: CSGGTGVNQPQHF. The V call is TRBV29-1, the J call TRBJ1-5, with 10 bases identical to TRBD1. The CDR3 loop spans 13 amino acids. The junction had 3 bases not matched to a gene; V was cut back by 7 bases and J by 3 bases. Germline-derived CDR1 and CDR2 are SQVTM and ANQGSEA. Drawing the rest from reference TRBV29-1 and TRBJ1-5, the complete variable domain is SAVISQKPSRDICQRGTSLTIQCQVDSQVTMMFWYRQQPGQSLTLIATANQGSEATYESGFVIDKFPISRPNLTFSTLTVSNMSPEDSSIYLCSGGTGVNQPQHFGDGTRLSIL.

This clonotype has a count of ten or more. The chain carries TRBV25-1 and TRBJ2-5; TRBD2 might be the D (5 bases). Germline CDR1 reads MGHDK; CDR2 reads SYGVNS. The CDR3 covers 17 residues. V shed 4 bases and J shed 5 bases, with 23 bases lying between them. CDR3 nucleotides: TGTGCCAGCAGTGCCCCTAAAAGAGGGCCGCTGGGGGAGACCCAGTACTTC. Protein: CASSAPKRGPLGETQYF.